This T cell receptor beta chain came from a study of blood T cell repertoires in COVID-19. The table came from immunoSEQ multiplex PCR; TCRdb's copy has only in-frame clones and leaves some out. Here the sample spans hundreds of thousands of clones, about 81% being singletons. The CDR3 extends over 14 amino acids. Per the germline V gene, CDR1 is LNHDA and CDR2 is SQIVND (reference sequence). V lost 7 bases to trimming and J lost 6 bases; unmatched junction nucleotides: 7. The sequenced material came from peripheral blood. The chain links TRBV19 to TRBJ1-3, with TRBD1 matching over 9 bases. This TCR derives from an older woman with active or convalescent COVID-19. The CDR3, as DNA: TGTGCCAGTACTACACAGGGGGCGGAAAACACCATATATTTT. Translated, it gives CASTTQGAENTIYF. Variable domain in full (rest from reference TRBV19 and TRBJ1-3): DGGITQSPKYLFRKEGQNVTLSCEQNLNHDAMYWYRQDPGQGLRLIYYSQIVNDFQKGDIAEGYSVSREKKESFPLTVTSAQKNPTAFYLCASTTQGAENTIYFGEGSWLTVV.